A selection of T cell receptor beta chains follows, all from one sample in a study of beta chain features in type 1 diabetes. Some clones are missing from TCRdb's copy, which holds only in-frame ones; the method was immunoSEQ multiplex PCR. Among approximately 360,000 clones listed, around 12% were seen once. Sequenced material: naive CD4+ T cells from blood. These receptors were obtained from a woman aged 18-35 years with type 1 diabetes. The CDR3 runs from the conserved cysteine through the conserved F or W. A D gene is named only where the DNA matches it firmly. Clone sizes are given selectively: once, few, many, or a class where the clone is expanded.

cdr3_aa cdr3_nt d_call v_call clone_size j_call
CASRSGGAEQYF TGTGCCAGCAGATCCGGGGGGGCAGAGCAGTACTTC TRBD2 TRBV6-5 NA TRBJ2-7
CASSRTSFPYNEQFF TGTGCCAGCAGCAGGACTTCTTTCCCCTACAATGAGCAGTTCTTC NA TRBV6-5 few TRBJ2-1
CASAGQGKQPQHF TGTGCCAGCGCGGGACAGGGCAAACAGCCCCAGCATTTT TRBD1 TRBV18 NA TRBJ1-5
CASSSKVTGQGTEQYF TGTGCCAGCAGCTCCAAAGTAACGGGACAGGGAACCGAGCAGTACTTC TRBD1 TRBV7-2 few TRBJ2-7
CASSGTGQGYNEQFF TGTGCCAGCAGTGGAACGGGACAGGGCTACAATGAGCAGTTCTTC TRBD1 TRBV6-5 few TRBJ2-1
CASSYGGSDTEAFF TGTGCCAGCAGTTACGGAGGGTCGGACACTGAAGCTTTCTTT NA TRBV6-5 few TRBJ1-1
CASRGVDTQYF TGTGCCAGCAGGGGAGTGGATACGCAGTATTTT NA TRBV28 few TRBJ2-3
CASSSPSTYEQYF TGTGCCAGCAGCTCTCCGTCTACCTACGAGCAGTACTTC NA TRBV7-6 NA TRBJ2-7
CAWSPRLAGPPGELFF TGTGCCTGGAGTCCGAGACTAGCGGGACCCCCCGGGGAGCTGTTTTTT TRBD2 TRBV30 NA TRBJ2-2
CASEGSGRPDTQYF TGTGCCAGCGAGGGTAGCGGGAGACCGGATACGCAGTATTTT TRBD2 TRBV7-9 NA TRBJ2-3
CASSPPRQANYNEQFF TGTGCCAGCTCACCACCCCGACAGGCGAACTACAATGAGCAGTTCTTC NA TRBV18 NA TRBJ2-1
CASSSDRDQPQHF TGTGCCAGCAGCTCGGACAGGGATCAGCCCCAGCATTTT TRBD1 TRBV7-2 few TRBJ1-5
CASSEFLVAQYF TGTGCCAGCAGTGAATTTCTAGTTGCGCAGTATTTT NA TRBV2 NA TRBJ2-3
CASSQGGLGTREQFF TGCGCCAGCAGCCAGGGCGGACTAGGGACTCGGGAGCAGTTCTTC TRBD2 TRBV4-1 NA TRBJ2-1
CAWSVREYGNTIYF TGTGCCTGGAGTGTGAGGGAATATGGAAACACCATATATTTT NA TRBV30 few TRBJ1-3
CSVEFLAGTEAFF TGCAGCGTTGAATTTCTGGCGGGGACTGAAGCTTTCTTT NA TRBV29-1 few TRBJ1-1
CASSFMTGQYEQYF TGTGCCAGCAGCTTCATGACAGGGCAGTACGAGCAGTACTTC TRBD1 TRBV2 few TRBJ2-7
CASSFTQGREKTQYF TGTGCCAGCAGTTTTACACAGGGGCGGGAAAAGACCCAGTACTTC NA TRBV27 NA TRBJ2-5
CAWSRTRTSGRAGEQYF TGTGCCTGGAGTCGAACTAGGACTAGCGGGAGGGCTGGCGAGCAGTACTTC TRBD2 TRBV30 NA TRBJ2-7
CASSHPGGNTDTQYF TGCGCCAGCAGCCACCCGGGGGGGAACACAGATACGCAGTATTTT TRBD2 TRBV4-1 few TRBJ2-3
CASSPGPGANTEAFF TGTGCCAGCAGCCCTGGTCCAGGGGCGAACACTGAAGCTTTCTTT NA TRBV7-9 few TRBJ1-1
CASSSTSGGASPYNEQFF TGTGCCAGCAGCTCTACTAGCGGGGGGGCCTCTCCCTACAATGAGCAGTTCTTC TRBD2 TRBV7-9 NA TRBJ2-1
CASSQAGGGEGTEAFF TGTGCCAGCAGCCAAGCTGGAGGGGGCGAGGGCACTGAAGCTTTCTTT TRBD1 TRBV4-2 NA TRBJ1-1
CATSREFGGARKKLFF TGTGCCACCAGCAGAGAGTTTGGAGGGGCGAGGAAAAAACTGTTTTTT NA TRBV15 NA TRBJ1-4
CASSLVAGWSTEAFF TGCGCCAGCAGCTTGGTAGCAGGGTGGTCCACTGAAGCTTTCTTT NA TRBV5-1 NA TRBJ1-1
CASSVETGNYGYTF TGTGCCAGCAGCGTAGAAACAGGCAACTATGGCTACACCTTC NA TRBV9 NA TRBJ1-2
CASSGQYEQYF TGTGCCAGCAGCGGACAGTATGAGCAGTACTTC NA TRBV9 NA TRBJ2-7
CAWSLGTGEKLFF TGTGCCTGGAGTTTAGGAACGGGTGAAAAACTGTTTTTT NA TRBV30 few TRBJ1-4
CASSPREAEPMNTEAFF TGTGCCAGCTCACCACGGGAGGCAGAACCCATGAACACTGAAGCTTTCTTT NA TRBV18 NA TRBJ1-1
CASSPRGAGVVIAETQYF TGTGCCAGCAGCCCTCGGGGTGCGGGAGTTGTTATCGCGGAGACCCAGTACTTC TRBD2 TRBV7-9 NA TRBJ2-5
CASSGTGLFYGYTF TGTGCCAGCAGCGGGACAGGGTTGTTCTATGGCTACACCTTC TRBD1 TRBV7-9 NA TRBJ1-2
CASSYWEKNTEAFF TGTGCCAGCAGTTATTGGGAGAAGAACACTGAAGCTTTCTTT NA TRBV6-5 NA TRBJ1-1
CATSLSGSLANEQFF TGTGCCACCAGCCTAAGCGGGAGTTTAGCCAATGAGCAGTTCTTC TRBD2 TRBV15 few TRBJ2-1
CASSRDSGNTEAFF TGCGCCAGCAGCAGGGACAGCGGGAACACTGAAGCTTTCTTT TRBD1 TRBV5-1 NA TRBJ1-1
CAWTGPGQMNTEAFF TGTGCCTGGACGGGACCGGGACAAATGAACACTGAAGCTTTCTTT NA TRBV30 few TRBJ1-1